Reported below is one TCR beta chain. Its antigen is not known. This specimen comes from a study of regulatory T cells in long-lasting Graves disease. Broader study findings: The study found lower TCR diversity in persistent Graves' patients than in newly diagnosed ones.

Arm-PCR of CDR3 regions with iRepertoire HTBI primers generated TCR beta libraries. One entry per CDR3 protein, called by TCRdb with MiXCR from the multiplex PCR reads. The table lists over 650,000 distinct CDR3 sequences, around 32% of them singletons. Time point indicated: persistent/refractory GD, antithyroid drugs over 5 years with positive TRAb. PBMC-derived RNA was used for the TCR library. American Thyroid Association guidelines were used to diagnose Graves' disease. Germline V gene lookup returns CDR1 SGHAT and CDR2 FQNNGV. The CDR3 contains 16 residues. V lost 0 bases, J lost 5 bases, and 3 bases stayed unmatched.

The TCR comes from a female donor with Graves disease. This specimen was peripheral blood mononuclear cells (PBMCs), taken when the disease was refractory, from a patient treated with antithyroid drugs. This rearrangement joins TRBV11-2 to TRBJ2-7; 14 nucleotides agree with TRBD2. The CDR3 DNA reads as TGTGCCAGCAGCTTAGAGGGACTAGCGGGAGTCCACGAGCAGTACTTC. Amino acids: CASSLEGLAGVHEQYF.